These 27 T cell receptor beta chains share one sample of origin, sequenced in a study of T cells in Graves' hyperthyroidism and ophthalmopathy. RNA transcripts yielded amplified TCR beta CDR3 regions. A set of HTBI primers served as the primers for a first-round RT-PCR of the TCR CDR3. TCRdb fed the multiplex PCR reads into MiXCR, producing one record per CDR3 protein. The repertoire holds some 300,000 distinct CDR3 sequences, with 16% as singletons. Specimen: blood. The receptor set was obtained from a man aged 30 to 39 with Graves' hyperthyroidism.

This clonotype was seen ten or more times. The chain is built from TRBV13 and TRBJ2-7, with 7 bases lining up with TRBD1. With V trimmed by 4 bases and J by 3 bases, 21 bases remained unmatched. Germline values: CDR1 PRHDT, CDR2 FYEKMQ (reference sequence). This CDR3 region has 19 residues. The CDR3 DNA reads as TGTGCCAGCAGCTCCACAATGCCAGACCGGGACAGCAATCTCTACGAGCAGTACTTC. This codes for CASSSTMPDRDSNLYEQYF. Using reference TRBV13 and TRBJ2-7 for the parts outside the CDR3, the full variable domain is AAGVIQSPRHLIKEKRETATLKCYPIPRHDTVYWYQQGPGQDPQFLISFYEKMQSDKGSIPDRFSAQQFSDYHSELNMSSLELGDSALYFCASSSTMPDRDSNLYEQYFGPGTRLTVT.

The rearrangement uses TRBV11-3 and TRBJ2-7; TRBD1 matches 8 bases. J was trimmed by 5 bases and V by 3 bases; bases with no gene match: 3. The CDR3 is 13 residues long. CDR1 is SGHNT and CDR2 is YENEEA in the germline V gene. The CDR3 coding sequence is TGTGCCAGCAGCTTCAGGGGGCCCAACGAGCAGTACTTC. Its protein product is CASSFRGPNEQYF.

This clonotype occurred a few times. J is TRBJ1-5 and V is TRBV6-1, with TRBD1 matching over 8 bases. Germline V CDR1 and CDR2: MNHNS, SASEGT. The CDR3 sequence is 14 residues long. The ends lost 7 bases at V and 6 bases at J; junction bases unmatched: 8. The CDR3 is CASMGRGLFQPQHF. In DNA, the CDR3 is TGTGCCAGCATGGGCAGGGGGCTTTTTCAGCCCCAGCATTTT.

The chain carries TRBV5-1 and TRBJ2-1; D not certain. The CDR3 is 14 amino acids. CDR1 and CDR2 (germline): SGHRS, YFSETQ. V shed 4 bases and J shed 7 bases, with 15 bases lying between them. DNA for the CDR3: TGCGCCAGCAGCGGTTCCAATGTCCTGAATGAGCAGTTCTTC. Its translation is CASSGSNVLNEQFF.

As for this clonotype: A clone one base away is much larger, so this may be a read error. The V call is TRBV28, the J call TRBJ2-2; 9 bases align to TRBD2. This CDR3 has 15 amino acids. Per germline, CDR1 MDHEN and CDR2 SYDVKM. Here the CDR3 reads CASIAGGRAAGEPFF. The CDR3 DNA reads TGTGCCAGCATAGCTGGCGGGAGGGCCGCGGGGGAGCCGTTTTTT.

The chain recombines TRBV28 with TRBJ2-1; 8 positions agree with TRBD1. Germline CDR1 reads MDHEN; CDR2 reads SYDVKM. This CDR3 spans 14 amino acids. Germline trimming cut 2 bases from V and 7 bases from J; bases unmatched to any gene: 4. The CDR3 nucleotides read TGTGCCAGCAGTTTAGCGGACAGGGTTAATGAGCAGTTCTTC. This gives the protein CASSLADRVNEQFF.

In its sample, this clonotype was seen many times. The chain combines TRBV11-2 with TRBJ2-3, with D maybe TRBD2 (5 bases). Trimming shortened V by 4 bases and J by 0 bases, and 11 bases separated the two germline ends. Germline CDR1 reads SGHAT; CDR2 reads FQNNGV. This CDR3 spans 15 amino acids. DNA of the CDR3: TGTGCCAGCAGCTACGGGGTAAGAAGCACAGATACGCAGTATTTT. This encodes CASSYGVRSTDTQYF. The variable domain in full, completed from reference TRBV11-2 and TRBJ2-3, reads EAGVAQSPRYKIIEKRQSVAFWCNPISGHATLYWYQQILGQGPKLLIQFQNNGVVDDSQLPKDRFSAERLKGVDSTLKIQPAKLEDSAVYLCASSYGVRSTDTQYFGPGTRLTVL.

The chain combines TRBV29-1 with TRBJ2-7; 8 bases agree with TRBD1. CDR3 length: 12 amino acids. V lost 6 bases to trimming and J lost 3 bases; unmatched junction nucleotides: 4. Germline CDR1 is SQVTM and CDR2 is ANQGSEA. CDR3 in DNA: TGCAGCGTGACAGGGGAGCTCTACGAGCAGTACTTC. The encoded protein is CSVTGELYEQYF.

CDR3 loop: CASSFGWGIGRTGNTIYF. CDR3 coding DNA: TGTGCCAGCAGCTTCGGATGGGGGATAGGGAGGACCGGAAACACCATATATTTT. The genes are TRBV7-9 and TRBJ1-3, with D perhaps matching TRBD1 (5 bases). Germline-derived CDR1 and CDR2 are SEHNR and FQNEAQ (reference sequence). The CDR3 spans 18 residues. V was shortened by 3 bases and J by 4 bases, with 22 bases between the two germline ends.

The rearrangement links TRBV20-1 to TRBJ2-7; TRBD2 matches at 8 bases. Trimming cost V 6 bases and J 3 bases; bases outside gene matches: 13. This CDR3 region has 15 residues. CDR1 is DFQATT and CDR2 is SNEGSKA in the germline V gene (reference sequence). The CDR3 sequence is CSATDPAGGIYEQYF. DNA of the CDR3: TGCAGTGCCACCGACCCGGCGGGAGGTATCTACGAGCAGTACTTC.

A few counts support this clonotype. This rearrangement joins TRBV20-1 to TRBJ2-5, with 11 positions matching TRBD2. CDR1 is DFQATT, CDR2 SNEGSKA, per germline (reference sequence). This CDR3 is built from 17 residues. The V segment lost 0 bases and the J segment 3 bases; nucleotides outside the gene matches: 9. DNA for the CDR3: TGCAGTGCTAGAGATGTGGTGGGACTAGCGGCCAAAGAGACCCAGTACTTC. This sequence encodes CSARDVVGLAAKETQYF.

This sequence joins TRBV20-1 and TRBJ2-1, with D perhaps being TRBD1 or TRBD2 (5 bases each). There are 15 residues in the CDR3. The ends were cut back, 2 bases at V and 4 bases at J, with 15 bases in the middle. Germline loops: CDR1 DFQATT, CDR2 SNEGSKA (reference sequence). This CDR3 reads CSARKGPSPYNEQFF. The DNA for the CDR3 is TGCAGTGCTAGAAAGGGACCATCCCCTTACAATGAGCAGTTCTTC.

This clonotype showed up just a few times. The chain's CDR3 is CASSATGGGIAYNEQFF. As DNA, the CDR3 is TGTGCCAGCAGCGCGACAGGGGGCGGGATAGCCTACAATGAGCAGTTCTTC. This sequence joins TRBV9 and TRBJ2-1; TRBD1 matches at 10 bases. Per germline, CDR1 SGDLS and CDR2 YYNGEE. This CDR3 is 17 amino acids long. Trimming took 3 bases from V and 2 from J; bases not matched to a gene: 8.

This clonotype was observed at least ten times. V is TRBV11-2 and J is TRBJ2-2; no clear D. The CDR3 has 12 residues. Deletions cut 6 bases from V and 7 bases from J, with 9 bases between. Germline V gives CDR1 SGHAT, CDR2 FQNNGV. CDR3 loop: CASRTQIGELFF. The CDR3 DNA sequence: TGTGCCAGCAGAACACAGATCGGGGAGCTGTTTTTT.

The CDR3 loop reads CSARRINNSPLHF. In DNA form, the CDR3 reads TGCAGTGCAAGGCGGATAAATAATTCACCCCTCCACTTT. This chain joins TRBV20-1 and TRBJ1-6; D remains ambiguous. The CDR3 runs to 13 residues. Germline values: CDR1 DFQATT, CDR2 SNEGSKA (reference sequence). Trimming shortened V by 6 bases and J by 5 bases, and 11 bases separated the two germline ends.

This clonotype was recorded many times. The chain uses TRBV11-1 and TRBJ2-5; 8 positions match TRBD2. Germline V gives CDR1 SGHAT, CDR2 FQDESV (reference sequence). The junction had 9 bases not matched to a gene; V was cut back by 5 bases and J by 1 base. The CDR3 runs 16 residues. The DNA for the CDR3 is TGTGCCAGCAGCCCAGGACTAGCCGAAATCCAAGAGACCCAGTACTTC. Translating gives CASSPGLAEIQETQYF.

Concerning this clonotype: A much larger clone is a single base away; this may be a read error. V is TRBV11-2 and J is TRBJ1-6; weak D call: TRBD1 (5 bases). This CDR3 has 14 amino acids. V was trimmed by 3 bases and J by 12 bases, leaving 15 bases between them. CDR1 and CDR2 from the germline V gene are SGHAT and FQNNGV. The CDR3 loop reads CASSFGGSAQPLHF. DNA of the CDR3: TGTGCCAGCAGCTTTGGGGGGTCAGCCCAACCCCTCCACTTT. The whole variable domain, filled in from reference TRBV11-2 and TRBJ1-6, reads EAGVAQSPRYKIIEKRQSVAFWCNPISGHATLYWYQQILGQGPKLLIQFQNNGVVDDSQLPKDRFSAERLKGVDSTLKIQPAKLEDSAVYLCASSFGGSAQPLHFGNGTRLTVT.

Worth noting for this clonotype: This may be a read error, as it is one base from a much larger clone. Without the conserved terminal phenylalanine or tryptophan, this CDR3 likely stems from a read error. The rearrangement uses TRBV20-1 and TRBJ2-7, with 7 bases identical to TRBD1. Trimming took 7 bases from V and 3 from J; bases not matched to a gene: 9. CDR1 DFQATT and CDR2 SNEGSKA come from the germline V gene (reference sequence). This CDR3 has 13 residues. Here the CDR3 DNA reads TGCAGTGGGGACACAGGGGTGGACTACGAGCAGTACCTC. Translation gives CSGDTGVDYEQYL.

This clonotype was seen ten or more times. V usage is TRBV13 and J usage is TRBJ1-1, with a weak D call TRBD1 (5 bases). Trimming removed 7 bases from V and 0 bases from J, with 18 bases in between. The CDR3 sequence is 16 residues long. Germline CDR1 and CDR2: PRHDT and FYEKMQ (reference sequence). The CDR3 spells CASISGGPTMNTEAFF. The CDR3, as DNA: TGTGCCAGCATCTCTGGGGGACCCACCATGAACACTGAAGCTTTCTTT. Full variable domain (outside the CDR3, taken from reference TRBV13 and TRBJ1-1): AAGVIQSPRHLIKEKRETATLKCYPIPRHDTVYWYQQGPGQDPQFLISFYEKMQSDKGSIPDRFSAQQFSDYHSELNMSSLELGDSALYFCASISGGPTMNTEAFFGQGTRLTVV.

The V call is TRBV28, the J call TRBJ2-7; D not resolved. V lost 9 bases and J lost 2, with 11 bases in between. The CDR3 consists of 12 residues. Germline V gene sequence: CDR1 MDHEN, CDR2 SYDVKM. The CDR3 loop is CASNDKTYEQYF. The CDR3 DNA follows: TGTGCCAGTAACGACAAGACCTACGAGCAGTACTTC.

This clonotype has a count of ten or more. This chain links TRBV6-1 with TRBJ1-2; 7 positions agree with TRBD1. The germline V gene encodes CDR1 MNHNS and CDR2 SASEGT. This CDR3 region has 13 residues. J lost 4 bases, V lost 4 bases, and 3 bases had no gene match. CDR3 sequence (DNA): TGTGCCAGCAGTGTCAGGACAGGCTATGGCTACACCTTC. Translated: CASSVRTGYGYTF.

This clonotype was observed a few times. This chain links TRBV5-6 with TRBJ2-7; D remains unclear. Looked up from germline, CDR1 is SGHDT and CDR2 is YYEEEE. The CDR3 is 13 amino acids. V lost 0 bases and J lost 9, with 13 bases in between. The CDR3 region has the DNA TGTGCCAGCAGCTTGGGGACCCCCACGGGGCAGTACTTC. As protein: CASSLGTPTGQYF. The complete variable domain, with remaining parts taken from reference TRBV5-6 and TRBJ2-7, reads DAGVTQSPTHLIKTRGQQVTLRCSPKSGHDTVSWYQQALGQGPQFIFQYYEEEERQRGNFPDRFSGHQFPNYSSELNVNALLLGDSALYLCASSLGTPTGQYFGPGTRLTVT.

The V call is TRBV7-9, the J call TRBJ1-1, with D possibly being TRBD1 (5 bases). The CDR3 consists of 14 residues. The germline V and J ends were trimmed by 7 bases and 8 bases, with 20 bases remaining between them. Germline assignment: CDR1 SEHNR and CDR2 FQNEAQ (reference sequence). CDR3 DNA: TGTGCCAGCATCAGGCAGGCTGGGGCGGGAGAAGCTTTCTTT. Translation gives CASIRQAGAGEAFF.

This clonotype was counted many times. The chain recombines TRBV12-5 with TRBJ1-1; D gene uncertain. This CDR3 spans 11 amino acids. Germline loops: CDR1 LGHNT, CDR2 FRNRAP. V lost 6 bases to trimming and J lost 6 bases, with 8 bases between them. In DNA form, the CDR3 reads TGTGCTAGTGGCCTGTGGGCTGAAGCTTTCTTT. This gives the protein CASGLWAEAFF. Full variable domain (missing parts from reference TRBV12-5 and TRBJ1-1): DARVTQTPRHKVTEMGQEVTMRCQPILGHNTVFWYRQTMMQGLELLAYFRNRAPLDDSGMPKDRFSAEMPDATLATLKIQPSEPRDSAVYFCASGLWAEAFFGQGTRLTVV.

This clonotype was seen a few times. The chain carries TRBV7-9 and TRBJ1-1; tentative D call: TRBD1 (6 bases). This CDR3 has 15 residues. Deletions cut 4 bases from V and 1 base from J, with 13 bases between. Germline loops: CDR1 SEHNR, CDR2 FQNEAQ (reference sequence). Here the CDR3 DNA reads TGTGCCAGCAGCTCACTGACAGGTTGGAACACTGAAGCTTTCTTT. Amino acid sequence: CASSSLTGWNTEAFF.

This clonotype has more than one count but fewer than ten. This sequence joins TRBV7-9 and TRBJ2-5, with TRBD2 matching over 13 bases. This CDR3 region has 18 residues. From germline, CDR1 is SEHNR and CDR2 FQNEAQ (reference sequence). V shed 5 bases and J 4 bases; nucleotides not matched to a gene: 13. The CDR3 DNA follows: TGTGCCAGCAGCGCGACTAGCGGGAGGTTTTATGGAGGAGAGACCCAGTACTTC. Residues: CASSATSGRFYGGETQYF.

This clonotype came up many times. A read error may produce the germline difference seen at one junction end. The chain links TRBV11-1 to TRBJ2-1, with D hard to call. The CDR3 loop spans 12 amino acids. Germline V lookup: CDR1 SGHAT, CDR2 FQDESV (reference sequence). The DNA of the CDR3 is TGTGCCAGCAGCCCGAACAGCCTTGAGGAGTTCTTC. Amino acid sequence: CASSPNSLEEFF.